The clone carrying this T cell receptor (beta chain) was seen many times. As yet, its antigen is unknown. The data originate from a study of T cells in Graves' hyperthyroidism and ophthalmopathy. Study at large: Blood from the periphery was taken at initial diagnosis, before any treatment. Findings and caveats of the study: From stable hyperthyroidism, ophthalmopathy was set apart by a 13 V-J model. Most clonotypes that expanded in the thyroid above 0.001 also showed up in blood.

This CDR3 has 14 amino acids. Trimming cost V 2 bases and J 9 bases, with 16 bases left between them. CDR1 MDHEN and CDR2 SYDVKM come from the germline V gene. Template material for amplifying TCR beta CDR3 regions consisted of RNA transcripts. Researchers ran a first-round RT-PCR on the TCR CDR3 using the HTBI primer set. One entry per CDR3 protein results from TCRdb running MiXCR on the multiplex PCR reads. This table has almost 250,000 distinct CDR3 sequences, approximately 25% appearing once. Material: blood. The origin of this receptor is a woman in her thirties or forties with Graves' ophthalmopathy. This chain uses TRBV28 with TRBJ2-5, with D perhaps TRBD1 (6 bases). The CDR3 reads CASSLPGHPLSQYF. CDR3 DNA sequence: TGTGCCAGCAGTTTACCGGGACACCCGCTTTCCCAGTACTTC.